This entry describes one T cell receptor beta chain. Its antigen has not been determined. The sample holds no much larger clone one base away, and base qualities are not on file. This sample is part of a study of glioma-infiltrating T cells after dendritic cell vaccination (dated by TCRdb to the mid-2010s). Some background on the complete study: The cohort comprised approximately 15 glioblastoma patients from Phase I and II dendritic cell vaccination trials, 9 newly diagnosed and 6 with recurrent disease. Between about 2003 and 2012, patients were given autologous tumor lysate-pulsed dendritic cell vaccination. The vaccine was prepared from monocyte-derived dendritic cells that were cultured for roughly seven days with IL-4 and GM-CSF and then pulsed overnight with autologous tumor lysate. Each patient got three intradermal injections of the dendritic cell vaccine, spaced at biweekly intervals, in the arm below the axilla. In glioblastoma patients vaccinated with dendritic cells, deep sequencing of TCR beta CDR3 regions served to measure the amount of tumor-infiltrating lymphocytes and to compare repertoires between tumor and blood. Survival after dendritic cell vaccination was correlated with TCR sequencing metrics, including TIL content and tumor-blood repertoire overlap.

The junction shows trimming of 9 bases on V and 2 bases on J, plus 15 bases between the germline ends. Per the germline V gene, SNHLY is the CDR1 and FYNNEI is the CDR2. The CDR3 runs 14 residues from the cysteine to the phenylalanine. Just the 42-base CDR3 DNA is kept, in frame starting at base 1. The research as a whole found: The three-group TCR overlap response model was characterized as speculative, and prospective validation of the model was stated to be required. TCR clonality showed no direct relationship with survival, which suggests that a diverse polyclonal response may be important. The cohort was small and heterogeneous, few patients had complete blood and tumor sets, and even fewer had initial-recurrent tumor pairs. Longer time to progression and overall survival after dendritic cell vaccination were predicted by higher estimated pretreatment TIL content.

TCRB CDR3 regions were amplified from roughly 1.8 ug genomic DNA, or all available DNA if less, using the immunoSEQ assay. For multiplex PCR, 60 forward primers for TCR V beta segments and 13 reverse primers for J beta segments were used. To estimate reads per starting template, synthetic control templates were spiked into each sample at limiting dilution. The Illumina HiSeq System generated 87 bp sequencing reads. The authors' pipeline ran thus. PCR and sequencing errors were removed by a nearest neighbor algorithm that merged closely related sequences. TCR overlap was defined as the percentage of unique tumor TCR beta sequences that were also found in the peripheral blood of the same patient. TCRdb re-hosts the immuneACCESS table, in-frame sequences only. Its copies lack some clones; in the studies checked, an unresolved V gene accounts for under half of them, and the cause for the rest is not known. V and J calls plus clone size are reproduced from that table; the DNA served to infer D and trimming. The sample table holds about 87,000 clones, of which 83% were seen once. Together, the top ten hold around 6.5% of the sample.

The time point label here, explained by the study, means: after dendritic cell vaccination, including at tumor progression/relapse. Patients were selected for having adequate residual fresh-frozen tumor tissue and more than two years of available survival data. Molecular status otherwise varied across the glioblastoma patients, but none of them carried an isocitrate dehydrogenase mutation. PBMC were collected before vaccination, two weeks after the third vaccination, and at tumor progression if progression occurred. Genomic DNA was extracted with the Qiagen DNeasy Blood extraction Kit. This TCR came from a human donor with glioblastoma. This chain joins TRBV2 to TRBJ2-3; matching of 6 bases hints at TRBD1 as the D gene. Sequencing used blood, obtained after dendritic cell vaccination. The DNA sequence follows: TGTGCCAGTACCGAACAGGGCCCCACAGATACGCAGTATTTT. This codes for CASTEQGPTDTQYF. The full variable domain, completed from the reference TRBV2 and TRBJ2-3 proteins outside the CDR3, reads EPEVTQTPSHQVTQMGQEVILRCVPISNHLYFYWYRQILGQKVEFLVSFYNNEISEKSEIFDDQFSVERPDGSNFTLKIRSTKLEDSAMYFCASTEQGPTDTQYFGPGTRLTVL.